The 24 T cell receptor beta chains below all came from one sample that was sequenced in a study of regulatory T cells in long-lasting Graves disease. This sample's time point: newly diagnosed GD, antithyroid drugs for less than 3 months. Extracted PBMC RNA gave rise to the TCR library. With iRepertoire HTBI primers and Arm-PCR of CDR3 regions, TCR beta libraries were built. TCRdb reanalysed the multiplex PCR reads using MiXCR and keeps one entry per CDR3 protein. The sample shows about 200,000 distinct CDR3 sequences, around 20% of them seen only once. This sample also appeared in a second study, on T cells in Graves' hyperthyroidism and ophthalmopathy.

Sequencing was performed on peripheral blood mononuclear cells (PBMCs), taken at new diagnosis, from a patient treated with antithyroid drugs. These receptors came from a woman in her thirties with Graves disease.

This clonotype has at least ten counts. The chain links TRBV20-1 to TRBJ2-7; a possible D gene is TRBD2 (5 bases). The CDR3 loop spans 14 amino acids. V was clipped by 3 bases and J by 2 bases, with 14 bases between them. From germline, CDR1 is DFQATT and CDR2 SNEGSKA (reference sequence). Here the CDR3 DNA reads TGCAGTGCTAGTCGGCTAGCCCTCACCTACGAGCAGTACTTC. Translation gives CSASRLALTYEQYF.

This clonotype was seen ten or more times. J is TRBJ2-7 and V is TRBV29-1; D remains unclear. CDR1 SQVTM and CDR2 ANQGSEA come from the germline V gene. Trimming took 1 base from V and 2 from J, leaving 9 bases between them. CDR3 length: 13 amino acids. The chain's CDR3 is CSVEGPDTYEQYF. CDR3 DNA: TGCAGCGTTGAAGGGCCCGATACCTACGAGCAGTACTTC.

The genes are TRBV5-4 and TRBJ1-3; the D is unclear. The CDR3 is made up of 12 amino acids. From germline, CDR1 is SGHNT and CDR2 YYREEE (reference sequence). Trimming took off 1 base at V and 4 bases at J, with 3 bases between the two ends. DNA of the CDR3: TGTGCCAGCAGCTTGCTGGGAAACACCATATATTTT. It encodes CASSLLGNTIYF.

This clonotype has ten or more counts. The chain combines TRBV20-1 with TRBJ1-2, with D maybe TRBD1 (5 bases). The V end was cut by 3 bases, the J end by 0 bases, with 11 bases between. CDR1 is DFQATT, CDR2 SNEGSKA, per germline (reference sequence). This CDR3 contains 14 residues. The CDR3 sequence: CSARPQDTNYGYTF. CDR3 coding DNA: TGCAGTGCTAGGCCACAGGATACTAACTATGGCTACACCTTC.

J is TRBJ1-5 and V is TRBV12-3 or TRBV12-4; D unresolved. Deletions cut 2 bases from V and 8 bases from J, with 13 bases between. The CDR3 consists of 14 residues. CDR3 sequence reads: CASSLIGLSKPQHF. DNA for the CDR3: TGTGCCAGCAGTTTAATCGGACTATCGAAGCCCCAGCATTTT.

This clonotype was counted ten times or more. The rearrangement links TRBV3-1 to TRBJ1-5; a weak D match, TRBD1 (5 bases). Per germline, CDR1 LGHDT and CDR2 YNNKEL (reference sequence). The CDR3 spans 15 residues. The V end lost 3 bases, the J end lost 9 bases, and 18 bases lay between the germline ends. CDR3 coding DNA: TGTGCCAGCAGCCAGGACATCAGTACAACCTTGCCCCAGCATTTT. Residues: CASSQDISTTLPQHF.

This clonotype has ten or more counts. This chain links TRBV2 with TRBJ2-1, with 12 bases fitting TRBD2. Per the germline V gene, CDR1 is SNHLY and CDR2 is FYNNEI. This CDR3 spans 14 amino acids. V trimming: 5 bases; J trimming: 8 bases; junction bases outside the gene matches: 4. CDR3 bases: TGTGCCAGCAGTTCTAGCGGGAGGGCCCATGAGCAGTTCTTC. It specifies CASSSSGRAHEQFF.

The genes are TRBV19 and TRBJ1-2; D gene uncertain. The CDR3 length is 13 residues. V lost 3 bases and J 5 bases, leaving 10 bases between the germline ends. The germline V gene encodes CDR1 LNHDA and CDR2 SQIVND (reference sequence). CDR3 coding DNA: TGTGCCAGTAGTATCTCGGCGGAGTATGGCTACACCTTC. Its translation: CASSISAEYGYTF.

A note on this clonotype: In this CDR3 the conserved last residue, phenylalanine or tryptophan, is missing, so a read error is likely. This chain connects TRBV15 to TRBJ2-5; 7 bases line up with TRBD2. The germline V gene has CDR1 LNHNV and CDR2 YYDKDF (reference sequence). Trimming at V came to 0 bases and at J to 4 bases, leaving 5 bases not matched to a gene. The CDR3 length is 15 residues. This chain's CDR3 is CATSRDSGEGETQYL. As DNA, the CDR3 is TGTGCCACCAGCAGAGATTCGGGGGAGGGAGAGACCCAGTACCTC.

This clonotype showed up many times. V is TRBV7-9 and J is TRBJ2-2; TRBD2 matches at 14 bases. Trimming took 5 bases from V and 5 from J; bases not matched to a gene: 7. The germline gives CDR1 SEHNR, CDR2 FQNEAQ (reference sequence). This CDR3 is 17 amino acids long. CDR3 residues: CASSGRLAGGRTGELFF. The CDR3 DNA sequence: TGTGCCAGCAGCGGAAGACTAGCGGGGGGGCGAACCGGGGAGCTGTTTTTT.

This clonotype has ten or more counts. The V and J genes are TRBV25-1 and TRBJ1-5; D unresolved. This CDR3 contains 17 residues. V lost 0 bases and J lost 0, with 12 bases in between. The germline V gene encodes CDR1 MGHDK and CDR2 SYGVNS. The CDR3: CASSEYTAFLSNQPQHF. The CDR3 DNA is TGTGCCAGCAGTGAATATACAGCTTTTCTTAGCAATCAGCCCCAGCATTTT.

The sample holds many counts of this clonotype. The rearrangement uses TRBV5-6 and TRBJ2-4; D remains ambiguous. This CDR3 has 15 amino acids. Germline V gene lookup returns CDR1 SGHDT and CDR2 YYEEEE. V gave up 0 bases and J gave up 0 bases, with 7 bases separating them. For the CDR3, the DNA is TGTGCCAGCAGCTTGGGGCTATTAGCCAAAAACATTCAGTACTTC. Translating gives CASSLGLLAKNIQYF.

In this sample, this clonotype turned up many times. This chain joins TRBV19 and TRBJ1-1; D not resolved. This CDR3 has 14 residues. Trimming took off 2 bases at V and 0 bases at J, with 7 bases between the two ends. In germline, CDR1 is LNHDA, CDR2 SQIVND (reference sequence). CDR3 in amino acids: CASSIMGMNTEAFF. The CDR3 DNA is TGTGCCAGTAGTATAATGGGGATGAACACTGAAGCTTTCTTT.

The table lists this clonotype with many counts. The CDR3 sequence is CARDPSGGGGGNYNEQFF. The CDR3 nucleotides read TGTGCCAGGGACCCGAGTGGAGGGGGGGGGGGGAACTACAATGAGCAGTTCTTC. V usage is TRBV7-2 and J usage is TRBJ2-1, with D possibly TRBD2 on 7 matching bases. CDR3 size: 18 residues. CDR1 is SGHTA and CDR2 is FQGNSA in the germline V gene. The ends were cut back, 9 bases at V and 3 bases at J, with 27 bases in the middle.

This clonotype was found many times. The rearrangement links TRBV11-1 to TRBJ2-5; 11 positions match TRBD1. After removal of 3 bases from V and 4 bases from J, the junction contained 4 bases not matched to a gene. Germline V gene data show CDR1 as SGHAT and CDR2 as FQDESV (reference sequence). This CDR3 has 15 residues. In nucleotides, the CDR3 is TGTGCCAGCAGCTTGGACAGGGGGCTAGCAGAGACCCAGTACTTC. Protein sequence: CASSLDRGLAETQYF.

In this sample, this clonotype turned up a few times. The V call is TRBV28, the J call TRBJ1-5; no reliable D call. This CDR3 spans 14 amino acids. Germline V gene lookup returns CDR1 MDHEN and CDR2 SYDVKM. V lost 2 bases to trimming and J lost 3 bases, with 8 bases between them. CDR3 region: CASSLGGDNQPQHF. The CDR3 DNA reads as TGTGCCAGCAGTTTAGGTGGCGACAATCAGCCCCAGCATTTT.

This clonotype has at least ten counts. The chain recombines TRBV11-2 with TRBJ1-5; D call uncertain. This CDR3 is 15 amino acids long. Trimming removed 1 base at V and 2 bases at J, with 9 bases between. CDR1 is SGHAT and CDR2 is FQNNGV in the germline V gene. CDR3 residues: CASSLGLWGNQPQHF. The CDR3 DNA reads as TGTGCCAGCAGCTTAGGCCTCTGGGGCAATCAGCCCCAGCATTTT.

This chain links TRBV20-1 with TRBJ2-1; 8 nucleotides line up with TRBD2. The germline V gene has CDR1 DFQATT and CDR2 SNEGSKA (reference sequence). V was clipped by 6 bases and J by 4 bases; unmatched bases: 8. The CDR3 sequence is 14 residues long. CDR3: CSAPPAGAYNEQFF. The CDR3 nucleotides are TGCAGTGCACCCCCAGCGGGGGCTTACAATGAGCAGTTCTTC.

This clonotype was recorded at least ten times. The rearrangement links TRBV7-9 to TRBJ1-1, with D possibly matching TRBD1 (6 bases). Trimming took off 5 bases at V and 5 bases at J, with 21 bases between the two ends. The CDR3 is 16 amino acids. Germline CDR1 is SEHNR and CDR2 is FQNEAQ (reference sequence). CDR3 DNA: TGTGCCAGCAGCCCAACCTCCCAGGGGAGAAGGACTGAAGCTTTCTTT. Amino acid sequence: CASSPTSQGRRTEAFF.

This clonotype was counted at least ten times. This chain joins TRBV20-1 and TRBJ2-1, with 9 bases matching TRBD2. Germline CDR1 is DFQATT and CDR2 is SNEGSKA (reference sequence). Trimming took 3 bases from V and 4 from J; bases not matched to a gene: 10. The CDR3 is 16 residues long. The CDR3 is CSARESSGISYNEQFF. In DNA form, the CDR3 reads TGCAGTGCTAGGGAATCTAGCGGGATTTCATACAATGAGCAGTTCTTC.

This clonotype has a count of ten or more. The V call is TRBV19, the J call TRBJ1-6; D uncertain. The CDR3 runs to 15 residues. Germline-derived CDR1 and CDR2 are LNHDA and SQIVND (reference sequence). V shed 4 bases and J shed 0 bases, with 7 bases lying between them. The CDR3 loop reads CASSTETSYNSPLHF. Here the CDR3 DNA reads TGTGCCAGTAGTACGGAGACCTCCTATAATTCACCCCTCCACTTT.

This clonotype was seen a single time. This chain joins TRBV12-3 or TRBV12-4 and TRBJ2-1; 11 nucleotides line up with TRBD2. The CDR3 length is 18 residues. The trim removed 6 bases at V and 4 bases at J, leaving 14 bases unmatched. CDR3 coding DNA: TGTGCCAGCAGAAACCTAGCGGGGGGTACCGCTTGGTACAATGAGCAGTTCTTC. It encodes CASRNLAGGTAWYNEQFF.

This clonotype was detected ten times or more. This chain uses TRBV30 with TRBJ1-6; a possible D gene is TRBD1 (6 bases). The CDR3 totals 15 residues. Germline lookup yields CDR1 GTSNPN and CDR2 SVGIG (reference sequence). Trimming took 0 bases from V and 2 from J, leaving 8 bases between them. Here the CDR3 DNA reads TGTGCCTGGAGTGTTGGGGGCGCCTATAATTCACCCCTCCACTTT. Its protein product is CAWSVGGAYNSPLHF. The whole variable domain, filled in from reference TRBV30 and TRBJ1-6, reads SQTIHQWPATLVQPVGSPLSLECTVEGTSNPNLYWYRQAAGRGLQLLFYSVGIGQISSEVPQNLSASRPQDRQFILSSKKLLLSDSGFYLCAWSVGGAYNSPLHFGNGTRLTVT.

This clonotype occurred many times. As DNA, the CDR3 is TGTGCCAGCAGCCCCCCGGCCGGGAGGTCGGACGAGCAGTACTTC. Residues: CASSPPAGRSDEQYF. V and J are TRBV5-4 and TRBJ2-7, with 7 bases aligning to TRBD2. The length of the CDR3 is 15 residues. The ends lost 4 bases at V and 5 bases at J; junction bases unmatched: 12. CDR1 is SGHNT and CDR2 is YYREEE in the germline V gene (reference sequence).